This T cell receptor (beta chain) was retrieved from a study of blood T cell repertoires in COVID-19. Study as a whole: From the United States, Italy and Spain came samples of acute and convalescent COVID-19. Sources were T cells, B-cell-depleted T cells, or PBMCs; the material itself was cDNA or gDNA.

The J segment lost 2 bases and the V segment lost 2 bases, leaving 5 bases of the junction unmatched. The CDR3 extends over 14 amino acids. Germline V gene sequence: CDR1 SQVTM, CDR2 ANQGSEA. Original handling: How many nucleated cells were present was estimated from reference gene primer amplification. The protocol was immunoSEQ multiplex PCR, while the TCRdb copy is restricted to in-frame clones and leaves out a portion. Clonal size and the V and J genes are those of that table, whereas D and trimming came from the DNA. The table lists some 190,000 clones, approximately 85% of them singletons. The sample taken for sequencing was peripheral blood. The TCR was taken from a man aged 55 to 70 with acute or convalescent COVID-19. This chain uses TRBV29-1 with TRBJ2-7, with 8 bases that match TRBD1. CDR3 sequence reads: CSVEPGTGTYEQYF. The DNA for the CDR3 is TGCAGCGTTGAACCCGGGACAGGAACCTACGAGCAGTACTTC.